This TCR beta chain was sequenced for a study of T cell changes during pregnancy in multiple sclerosis. Profiled with immunoSEQ multiplex PCR; TCRdb holds only in-frame clones, not every one. The table shows some 99,000 clones, with around 93% occurring only once. V was cut by 6 bases and J by 7 bases, with 7 bases left in between. The CDR3 has 10 amino acids. CDR1 is SNHLY, CDR2 FYNNEI, per germline. This sequence originates from a female donor with multiple sclerosis, enrolled in a pregnancy study. The chain recombines TRBV2 with TRBJ2-7, with D possibly TRBD2 on 5 matching bases. This specimen consisted of peripheral blood, obtained after pregnancy. CDR3 sequence: CASRAVEQYF. CDR3 nucleotide sequence: TGTGCCAGCAGAGCGGTGGAGCAGTACTTC.